The 13 T cell receptor beta chains reported below all come from one sample, sequenced in a study of T cells in Graves' hyperthyroidism and ophthalmopathy. The investigators amplified TCR beta CDR3 regions from RNA transcripts. RT-PCR in the first round (using the HTBI primer set) targeted the TCR CDR3. TCRdb re-called the multiplex PCR reads through MiXCR, storing one row per CDR3 protein. This table has roughly 740,000 distinct CDR3 sequences, over 15% appearing once. The sample taken for sequencing was blood. The source is a young man with Graves' hyperthyroidism.

The chain uses TRBV4-1 and TRBJ1-1, with 7 bases identical to TRBD1. The germline V gene encodes CDR1 MGHRA and CDR2 YSYEKL. V shed 5 bases, J shed 0 bases, and the junction held 3 bases outside the gene matches. The CDR3 loop spans 14 amino acids. The DNA for the CDR3 is TGCGCCAGCAGCAAAACAGGGGTGAACACTGAAGCTTTCTTT. It codes for CASSKTGVNTEAFF.

In its sample, this clonotype was seen a few times. The chain combines TRBV6-1 with TRBJ1-5; 7 bases line up with TRBD1. Germline CDR1 MNHNS, CDR2 SASEGT. The CDR3 consists of 15 residues. V trimming: 4 bases; J trimming: 7 bases; junction bases outside the gene matches: 10. DNA for the CDR3: TGTGCCAGCAGTGCAACAGGGGTCCTCAGGCAGCCCCAGCATTTT. Its translation: CASSATGVLRQPQHF.

The chain links TRBV29-1 to TRBJ2-1; D is perhaps TRBD1 (6 bases). The CDR3 runs 11 residues. Trimming cost V 4 bases and J 10 bases, with 11 bases left between them. Germline loops: CDR1 SQVTM, CDR2 ANQGSEA. The CDR3 bases are TGCAGCGTTGTCCCAGGGGTCGAGCAGTTCTTC. Translation gives CSVVPGVEQFF.

This chain links TRBV19 with TRBJ1-2, with D possibly matching TRBD1 (6 bases). Trimming took 3 bases from V and 6 from J, leaving 20 bases between them. The V gene's germline CDR1 is LNHDA and CDR2 SQIVND (reference sequence). The CDR3 extends over 16 amino acids. CDR3: CASSIGRQGHINGYTF. The DNA of the CDR3 is TGTGCCAGTAGTATTGGTCGGCAGGGGCACATAAATGGCTACACCTTC.

The chain joins TRBV12-3 or TRBV12-4 to TRBJ2-7; 9 nucleotides match TRBD2. After removal of 5 bases from V and 3 bases from J, the junction contained 5 bases not matched to a gene. This CDR3 comprises 14 residues. CDR3 sequence: CASSVTSGGYEQYF. The CDR3 DNA follows: TGTGCCAGCAGTGTGACTAGCGGTGGCTACGAGCAGTACTTC.

V and J are TRBV5-1 and TRBJ2-3; D uncertain. CDR1 and CDR2 (germline): SGHRS, YFSETQ. V was cut by 7 bases and J by 4 bases, with 22 bases left in between. The length of the CDR3 is 16 residues. The CDR3 DNA follows: TGCGCCAGCTCCTTTGGAACTGCGAGTGGGGCAGATACGCAGTATTTT. Amino acids: CASSFGTASGADTQYF.

The V gene is TRBV20-1, the J gene TRBJ2-7; 8 positions agree with TRBD2. The CDR3 length is 16 residues. In germline, CDR1 is DFQATT, CDR2 SNEGSKA (reference sequence). Trimming at V came to 0 bases and at J to 2 bases, leaving 9 bases not matched to a gene. CDR3 bases: TGCAGTGCTAGAGAGCTAGCGGGTTCTCCTACCTACGAGCAGTACTTC. Its translation is CSARELAGSPTYEQYF.

This rearrangement joins TRBV29-1 to TRBJ2-1, with 8 bases fitting TRBD2. V shed 1 base, J shed 2 bases, and the junction held 4 bases outside the gene matches. The CDR3 is made up of 15 amino acids. Germline lookup yields CDR1 SQVTM and CDR2 ANQGSEA. CDR3 DNA sequence: TGCAGCGTTGAAGGGGCAGCGGGAGCCTACAATGAGCAGTTCTTC. Translating gives CSVEGAAGAYNEQFF.

This clonotype was seen at least ten times. The chain combines TRBV27 with TRBJ2-1; 11 positions agree with TRBD2. The CDR3 sequence is 13 residues long. V lost 6 bases to trimming and J lost 7 bases; unmatched junction nucleotides: 2. Per the germline V gene, CDR1 is MNHEY and CDR2 is SMNVEV (reference sequence). The CDR3 sequence: CASRLAGVNEQFF. CDR3 sequence (DNA): TGTGCCAGCAGACTAGCGGGAGTTAATGAGCAGTTCTTC.

In its sample, this clonotype was seen many times. J is TRBJ2-4 and V is TRBV28; D assignment may be TRBD1 or TRBD2 (7 bases each). The CDR3 spans 15 residues. Trimming cost V 11 bases and J 0 bases, with 17 bases left between them. Per the germline V gene, CDR1 is MDHEN and CDR2 is SYDVKM. CDR3 sequence reads: CAAGGEHLAKNIQYF. The CDR3 coding sequence is TGTGCCGCAGGGGGGGAACATCTAGCCAAAAACATTCAGTACTTC. Drawing the rest from reference TRBV28 and TRBJ2-4, the complete variable domain is DVKVTQSSRYLVKRTGEKVFLECVQDMDHENMFWYRQDPGLGLRLIYFSYDVKMKEKGDIPEGYSVSREKKERFSLILESASTNQTSMYLCAAGGEHLAKNIQYFGAGTRLSVL.

In DNA, the CDR3 is TGCAGCGTTTACCCCGACAGGGACAATGAGCAGTTCTTC. It codes for CSVYPDRDNEQFF. The V call is TRBV29-1, the J call TRBJ2-1; 7 bases are a match to TRBD1. V gave up 5 bases and J gave up 5 bases; unmatched junction bases: 6. This CDR3 spans 13 amino acids. Germline-derived CDR1 and CDR2 are SQVTM and ANQGSEA.

The table lists this clonotype with many counts. The genes are TRBV20-1 and TRBJ2-3; D is uncertain. Germline CDR1 is DFQATT and CDR2 is SNEGSKA (reference sequence). V lost 2 bases, J lost 1 base, and 7 bases lay in between. The CDR3 totals 13 residues. CDR3 bases: TGCAGTGCTAGATACCCTGGCACAGATACGCAGTATTTT. Residues: CSARYPGTDTQYF.

The rearrangement joins TRBV18 to TRBJ2-7; 9 bases match TRBD2. Losses at the gene ends were 3 bases for V and 1 base for J; bases not matched to a gene: 10. CDR3 length: 17 amino acids. Germline V lookup: CDR1 KGHSH, CDR2 LQKENI. The DNA of the CDR3 is TGTGCCAGCTCACCGCGGGGACCGGGACTAGCTTCCTACGAGCAGTACTTC. This translates into CASSPRGPGLASYEQYF. Variable domain in full (rest from reference TRBV18 and TRBJ2-7): NAGVMQNPRHLVRRRGQEARLRCSPMKGHSHVYWYRQLPEEGLKFMVYLQKENIIDESGMPKERFSAEFPKEGPSILRIQQVVRGDSAAYFCASSPRGPGLASYEQYFGPGTRLTVT.